The clone carrying this TCR beta chain was detected once. The data belong to a study of T cells in localized non-small cell lung cancer. Generated by immunoSEQ multiplex PCR, the TCRdb table keeps only in-frame clones and is missing some. The sample yields 30,000 to 35,000 clones, over 80% seen once. The CDR3 sequence is 14 residues long. Germline CDR1 and CDR2: SGHDT and YYEEEE. The germline V and J ends were trimmed by 3 bases and 4 bases, with 12 bases remaining between them. The sequence came from a female donor older than 55 with stage I lung adenocarcinoma. The sequencing used peripheral blood, collected before any cancer treatment. This chain links TRBV5-6 with TRBJ2-3; D not resolved. CDR3 in DNA: TGTGCCAGCAGCTCGACTTGGAGCTCAGATACGCAGTATTTT. This sequence encodes CASSSTWSSDTQYF.